A single sample is the source of the 27 T cell receptor beta chains below, sequenced in a study of blood T cell repertoires in COVID-19. TCRdb's copy holds only in-frame clones and misses some; the assay was immunoSEQ multiplex PCR. The sample lists nearly 350,000 clones, about 90% occurring once. Sequenced material: peripheral blood. The source is a woman aged 18-29 years who had recovered from COVID-19.

The CDR3 is CAAGGGFNQPQHF. DNA of the CDR3: TGTGCCGCAGGGGGAGGCTTCAATCAGCCCCAGCATTTT. The chain recombines TRBV10-3 with TRBJ1-5, with 7 bases identical to TRBD1. The J segment lost 3 bases and the V segment lost 11 bases, leaving 7 bases of the junction unmatched. The germline V gene has CDR1 ENHRY and CDR2 SYGVKD. The CDR3 totals 13 residues.

The chain has TRBV12-3 or TRBV12-4 and TRBJ1-1, with a weak D call TRBD1 (6 bases). The CDR3 is made up of 12 amino acids. The V and J ends lost 6 bases and 10 bases respectively, with 15 bases between them. The CDR3 loop is CASSFEQGAAFF. Written as DNA, the CDR3 is TGTGCCAGCAGCTTTGAACAGGGAGCAGCTTTCTTT.

The chain uses TRBV6-1 and TRBJ1-2; D perhaps matches TRBD1 (6 bases). V was clipped by 0 bases and J by 8 bases, with 19 bases between them. The germline V gene encodes CDR1 MNHNS and CDR2 SASEGT. The CDR3 loop spans 16 amino acids. CDR3 sequence: CASSEALYREENGYTF. CDR3 sequence (DNA): TGTGCCAGCAGTGAAGCGCTCTACAGGGAAGAGAACGGCTACACCTTC.

V and J are TRBV7-6 and TRBJ2-2, with D maybe TRBD1 (5 bases). The CDR3 is 17 amino acids. Looked up from germline, CDR1 is SGHVS and CDR2 is FNYEAQ. The V end lost 4 bases, the J end lost 3 bases, and 18 bases lay between the germline ends. The CDR3 region is CASSYPRVGHYTGELFF. CDR3 nucleotides: TGTGCCAGCAGCTATCCTCGGGTGGGGCACTACACCGGGGAGCTGTTTTTT.

The chain has TRBV30 and TRBJ1-5; D is possibly TRBD1 (5 bases). Per germline, CDR1 GTSNPN and CDR2 SVGIG (reference sequence). The CDR3 extends over 13 amino acids. Trimming stripped 5 bases from V and 0 bases from J, with 8 bases between. The DNA of the CDR3 is TGTGCCTGGGCAGGGAATAGCAATCAGCCCCAGCATTTT. Its translation is CAWAGNSNQPQHF. Full variable domain (outside the CDR3, taken from reference TRBV30 and TRBJ1-5): SQTIHQWPATLVQPVGSPLSLECTVEGTSNPNLYWYRQAAGRGLQLLFYSVGIGQISSEVPQNLSASRPQDRQFILSSKKLLLSDSGFYLCAWAGNSNQPQHFGDGTRLSIL.

The rearrangement uses TRBV27 and TRBJ1-5, with D perhaps TRBD1 (6 bases). The germline CDR1 and CDR2 sequences are MNHEY and SMNVEV (reference sequence). This CDR3 spans 17 amino acids. V lost 6 bases, J lost 3 bases, and 21 bases lay in between. The CDR3 region has the DNA TGTGCCAGCAGCGCTTCCTTTAGGGGGTCCTACAATCAGCCCCAGCATTTT. Amino acid sequence: CASSASFRGSYNQPQHF.

This clone occurred a few times. This chain links TRBV4-3 with TRBJ1-1; D is unclear. The V gene's germline CDR1 is LGHNA and CDR2 YSLEER. There are 15 residues in the CDR3. Trimming stripped 0 bases from V and 5 bases from J, with 13 bases between. CDR3 region: CASSQEALMLTEAFF. Here the CDR3 DNA reads TGCGCCAGCAGCCAAGAAGCCCTCATGCTGACTGAAGCTTTCTTT.

The CDR3 DNA is TGTGCCTTGACAGAACAGGCTGCTCAGCCCCAGCATTTT. It encodes CALTEQAAQPQHF. The V gene is TRBV30, the J gene TRBJ1-5, with a weak D call TRBD1 (5 bases). V was clipped by 7 bases and J by 6 bases, with 16 bases between them. Germline-derived CDR1 and CDR2 are GTSNPN and SVGIG (reference sequence). CDR3 length: 13 residues.

The chain carries TRBV6-2 or TRBV6-3 and TRBJ2-7, with TRBD1 matching 7 bases. V shed 5 bases and J 6 bases; nucleotides not matched to a gene: 7. The CDR3 totals 13 residues. Germline V gene data show CDR1 as MNHEY and CDR2 as SVGEGT. CDR3 in DNA: TGTGCCAGCAGTACGCCCACAGGGGTCGAGCAGTACGTC. It encodes CASSTPTGVEQYV.

V is TRBV10-3 and J is TRBJ1-1, with a weak D call TRBD1 (5 bases). Germline V gene data show CDR1 as ENHRY and CDR2 as SYGVKD. V was trimmed by 2 bases and J by 3 bases, leaving 10 bases between them. This CDR3 has 14 amino acids. The CDR3 sequence is CAISEGLGHTEAFF. The CDR3 DNA reads TGTGCCATCAGTGAGGGTCTGGGGCACACTGAAGCTTTCTTT.

J is TRBJ2-1 and V is TRBV10-2; 11 bases are shared with TRBD1. Germline V gene data show CDR1 as WSHSY and CDR2 as SAAADI. V shed 10 bases and J 5 bases; nucleotides not matched to a gene: 13. CDR3 length equals 16 residues. CDR3: CATLPWGQGDNNEQFF. The CDR3 nucleotides read TGCGCCACACTACCTTGGGGACAGGGGGATAACAATGAGCAGTTCTTC.

The chain has TRBV7-2 and TRBJ1-5; 11 nucleotides agree with TRBD1. The CDR3 runs to 17 residues. Trimming removed 2 bases from V and 6 bases from J; junction bases left unmatched: 9. Per germline, CDR1 SGHTA and CDR2 FQGNSA. CDR3 sequence (DNA): TGTGCCAGCAGCTTACGGACAGGGGGCGCAGGGCGTCAGCCCCAGCATTTT. Its translation is CASSLRTGGAGRQPQHF.

CDR3 nucleotide sequence: TGTGCCTGGGGGACAGGGGTGAACACTGAAGCTTTCTTT. This translates into CAWGTGVNTEAFF. This chain joins TRBV30 and TRBJ1-1, with 10 bases matching TRBD1. The V gene end was trimmed by 5 bases and the J gene end by 0 bases; junction bases not matched to a gene: 0. The CDR3 spans 13 residues. The V gene's germline CDR1 is GTSNPN and CDR2 SVGIG (reference sequence).

This chain connects TRBV9 to TRBJ1-5, with a tentative D call TRBD1 (5 bases). The CDR3 spans 12 residues. V was cut by 7 bases and J by 6 bases, with 11 bases left in between. Germline loops: CDR1 SGDLS, CDR2 YYNGEE. For the CDR3, the DNA is TGTGCCAGCGGCAGGGCCGGTCAGCCCCAGCATTTT. The encoded protein is CASGRAGQPQHF.

The V call is TRBV9, the J call TRBJ2-2, with D uncertain. The length of the CDR3 is 14 residues. Per germline, CDR1 SGDLS and CDR2 YYNGEE. Trimming removed 2 bases from V and 5 bases from J, with 10 bases in between. DNA for the CDR3: TGTGCCAGCAGCGTTCATTCGGGTACCGGGGAGCTGTTTTTT. Protein sequence: CASSVHSGTGELFF. The full variable domain, its missing parts supplied by reference TRBV9 and TRBJ2-2, is DSGVTQTPKHLITATGQRVTLRCSPRSGDLSVYWYQQSLDQGLQFLIQYYNGEERAKGNILERFSAQQFPDLHSELNLSSLELGDSALYFCASSVHSGTGELFFGEGSRLTVL.

This chain uses TRBV27 with TRBJ2-1; D possibly corresponds to TRBD2 (6 bases). Germline V gene data show CDR1 as MNHEY and CDR2 as SMNVEV (reference sequence). V dropped 6 bases and J dropped 4 bases, with 13 bases sitting between them. The CDR3 spans 14 residues. CDR3 sequence: CASSLGGLYNEQFF. In DNA form, the CDR3 reads TGTGCCAGCAGCCTCGGGGGACTTTACAATGAGCAGTTCTTC.

This clone was seen just once. This chain's CDR3 is CASSLAGGGAAGANVLTF. CDR3 nucleotides: TGCGCCAGCAGCTTGGCGGGAGGGGGCGCGGCTGGGGCCAACGTCCTGACTTTC. The chain uses TRBV5-1 and TRBJ2-6; the D gene is possibly TRBD2 (8 bases). The CDR3 loop spans 18 amino acids. The V end lost 0 bases, the J end lost 2 bases, and 15 bases lay between the germline ends. CDR1 is SGHRS, CDR2 YFSETQ, per germline. The variable domain in full, completed from reference TRBV5-1 and TRBJ2-6, reads KAGVTQTPRYLIKTRGQQVTLSCSPISGHRSVSWYQQTPGQGLQFLFEYFSETQRNKGNFPGRFSGRQFSNSRSEMNVSTLELGDSALYLCASSLAGGGAAGANVLTFGAGSRLTVL.

This chain connects TRBV20-1 to TRBJ1-2, with D perhaps TRBD1 (6 bases). The V gene's germline CDR1 is DFQATT and CDR2 SNEGSKA (reference sequence). This CDR3 contains 11 residues. V gave up 7 bases and J gave up 7 bases, with 13 bases separating them. The DNA for the CDR3 is TGCAGTGTGGCGGGGGCCGGTGGCTACACCTTC. Its protein is CSVAGAGGYTF.

V usage is TRBV3-1 (or the pseudogene TRBV3-2) and J usage is TRBJ1-2; no reliable D call. The CDR3 consists of 17 residues. Trimming cost V 0 bases and J 0 bases, with 14 bases left between them. Germline assignment: CDR1 LGHDT and CDR2 YNNKEL (reference sequence). CDR3 loop: CASSQDGRTETNYGYTF. In DNA form, the CDR3 reads TGTGCCAGCAGCCAAGATGGAAGAACAGAAACTAACTATGGCTACACCTTC.

The chain is built from TRBV5-1 and TRBJ2-6, with 7 bases aligning to TRBD1. Germline CDR1 and CDR2: SGHRS and YFSETQ. The CDR3 spans 15 residues. Unmatched junction bases numbered 6, after V lost 3 bases and J lost 6 bases. CDR3 sequence reads: CASSSGTAQANVLTF. In DNA, the CDR3 is TGCGCCAGCAGCTCCGGGACAGCGCAGGCCAACGTCCTGACTTTC.

The V gene is TRBV6-1, the J gene TRBJ2-7; TRBD1 is a possible D gene (6 bases). Trimming shortened V by 0 bases and J by 0 bases, and 9 bases separated the two germline ends. Germline assignment: CDR1 MNHNS and CDR2 SASEGT. CDR3 length: 15 residues. CDR3 residues: CASSEADSSSYEQYV. The CDR3 DNA is TGTGCCAGCAGTGAAGCGGACAGCAGCTCCTACGAGCAGTACGTC.

The chain employs TRBV30 and TRBJ1-5; 9 bases fit TRBD1. From germline, CDR1 is GTSNPN and CDR2 SVGIG (reference sequence). V gave up 5 bases and J gave up 7 bases; unmatched junction bases: 15. The length of the CDR3 is 16 residues. The CDR3 spells CAWSRDRVPGGQPQHF. CDR3 coding DNA: TGTGCCTGGTCCCGGGACAGGGTTCCGGGGGGCCAGCCCCAGCATTTT.

This chain links TRBV6-5 with TRBJ1-2; no clear D gene. CDR3 length: 14 amino acids. V lost 5 bases, J lost 3 bases, and 13 bases lay in between. Germline values: CDR1 MNHEY, CDR2 SVGAGI. CDR3 amino acids: CASSPRGPYYGYTF. CDR3 bases: TGTGCCAGCAGTCCCCGGGGTCCCTACTATGGCTACACCTTC.

V is TRBV7-9 and J is TRBJ2-2; D unclear. Germline-derived CDR1 and CDR2 are SEHNR and FQNEAQ (reference sequence). This CDR3 is 13 amino acids long. V lost 4 bases to trimming and J lost 5 bases, with 8 bases between them. The CDR3 DNA follows: TGTGCCAGCAGCTCCTCCACAACCGGGGAGCTGTTTTTT. It codes for CASSSSTTGELFF.

The rearrangement uses TRBV4-3 and TRBJ2-1; the D gene is possibly TRBD1 (6 bases). Germline assignment: CDR1 LGHNA and CDR2 YSLEER. The CDR3 loop spans 17 amino acids. V was shortened by 0 bases and J by 1 base, with 13 bases between the two germline ends. The CDR3 region is CASSQDPGQRSYNEQFF. The CDR3 DNA follows: TGCGCCAGCAGCCAAGATCCCGGACAGAGATCCTACAATGAGCAGTTCTTC.

The chain recombines TRBV5-6 with TRBJ1-1, with TRBD1 as a possible D gene (6 bases). Between the trimmed V and J ends, which lost 1 base and 1 base, there was a span of 14 bases. The CDR3 contains 16 residues. The germline V gene has CDR1 SGHDT and CDR2 YYEEEE. As DNA, the CDR3 is TGTGCCAGCAGCTTGCTGGGGGCGAACTGGAACACTGAAGCTTTCTTT. Translation gives CASSLLGANWNTEAFF.

This clone came up once. The genes are TRBV3-1 (or the pseudogene TRBV3-2) and TRBJ2-3, with no clear D. The CDR3 length is 12 residues. Germline V lookup: CDR1 LGHDT, CDR2 YNNKEL (reference sequence). V was shortened by 1 base and J by 4 bases, with 3 bases between the two germline ends. The CDR3 region is CASSQVADTQYF. As DNA, the CDR3 is TGTGCCAGCAGCCAAGTAGCAGATACGCAGTATTTT.